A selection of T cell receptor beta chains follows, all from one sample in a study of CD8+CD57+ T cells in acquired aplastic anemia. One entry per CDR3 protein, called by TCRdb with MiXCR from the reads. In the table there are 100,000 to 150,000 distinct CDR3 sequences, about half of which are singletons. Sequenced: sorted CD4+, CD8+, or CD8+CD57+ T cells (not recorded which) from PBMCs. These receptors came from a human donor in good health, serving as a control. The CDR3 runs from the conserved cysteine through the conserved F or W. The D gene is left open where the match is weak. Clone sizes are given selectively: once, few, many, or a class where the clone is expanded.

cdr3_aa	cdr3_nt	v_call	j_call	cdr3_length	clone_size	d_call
CASSFGGLAGGETQYF	TGTGCCAGCAGCTTTGGGGGACTAGCGGGGGGAGAGACCCAGTACTTC	TRBV13	TRBJ2-5	16	many	TRBD2
CASSLSPHNEQFF	TGTGCCAGCAGCTTATCCCCACACAATGAGCAGTTCTTC	TRBV7-6	TRBJ2-1	13	few	NA
CSVEGWQGFGYTF	TGCAGCGTTGAAGGGTGGCAGGGGTTCGGCTACACCTTC	TRBV29-1	TRBJ1-2	13	few	NA
CATQTGGTGYTF	TGTGCCACCCAGACAGGGGGGACTGGCTACACCTTC	TRBV19	TRBJ1-2	12	NA	TRBD1
CASSRTGAGANVLTF	TGTGCCAGCAGTCGGACAGGGGCTGGGGCCAACGTCCTGACTTTC	TRBV6-2/TRBV6-3	TRBJ2-6	15	many	TRBD1
CAGTLGISTDTQYF	TGTGCCGGCACCTTGGGTATTAGCACAGATACGCAGTATTTT	TRBV5-5	TRBJ2-3	14	NA	NA
CASSQQNRGYLGYGYTF	TGTGCCAGCAGCCAACAAAACCGGGGATACTTGGGGTATGGCTACACCTTC	TRBV14	TRBJ1-2	17	many	NA
CSARGGRDGANVLTF	TGTAGTGCTAGAGGAGGCCGTGACGGGGCCAACGTCCTGACTTTC	TRBV20-1	TRBJ2-6	15	NA	NA
CASSFPKRGATYEQYF	TGTGCCAGCAGTTTTCCCAAGCGGGGGGCTACTTACGAGCAGTACTTC	TRBV28	TRBJ2-7	16	NA	TRBD2
CASSRPGQGSSNYGYTF	TGTGCCAGCAGTCGCCCGGGACAGGGGAGTTCAAACTATGGCTACACCTTC	TRBV2	TRBJ1-2	17	NA	TRBD1
CASSRRLVGEPLHF	TGTGCCAGCAGCAGACGTTTGGTAGGGGAACCCCTCCACTTT	TRBV7-9	TRBJ1-6	14	NA	NA
CASSPLGLQQETQYF	TGCGCCAGCAGCCCGCTGGGACTCCAACAAGAGACCCAGTACTTC	TRBV10-1	TRBJ2-5	15	NA	NA
CASSRASGRNVNERFF	TGTGCCAGTAGTAGGGCTAGCGGACGTAACGTTAATGAGCGGTTCTTC	TRBV19	TRBJ2-1	16	NA	TRBD2
CASRGTGGQHEQYF	TGTGCCAGCAGGGGGACAGGGGGCCAGCACGAGCAGTACTTC	TRBV2	TRBJ2-7	14	many	TRBD1